This TCR beta chain was profiled in a study of early T cells in non-severe SARS-CoV-2 infection. Study summary: Sequenced material consisted of bulk RNA (from unsorted whole blood), and chains were unpaired.

Tagging with unique molecular identifiers was applied to individual cDNA molecules. TCRdb analysed the 5' RACE reads with MiXCR anew, one entry per CDR3 protein. The table shows some 77,000 distinct CDR3 sequences, with 13% occurring only once. This clonotype was found many times. Its cognate antigen is unknown. Study-level results: VDJdb-based matching was biased toward anti-spike CD8 responses and missed private and CD4 specificities.

The CDR3 runs to 14 residues. In germline, CDR1 is DFQATT, CDR2 SNEGSKA (reference sequence). The trim removed 0 bases at V and 4 bases at J, leaving 4 bases unmatched. The sequenced sample consisted of whole blood. The sequence was obtained from an adult who was a healthcare worker with PCR-confirmed SARS-CoV-2 infection or an uninfected control (not recorded which). The chain employs TRBV20-1 and TRBJ2-7; TRBD1 matches 9 bases. The CDR3 sequence: CSARDWGQGYEQYF. CDR3 nucleotides: TGCAGTGCTAGAGATTGGGGACAGGGATACGAGCAGTACTTC.